The 30 T cell receptor beta chains listed next were all sequenced from one sample in a study of response to subunit inactivated influenza vaccine. Using its own MiXCR run on the RT-PCR reads, TCRdb lists one record per CDR3 protein. The data contain roughly 570,000 distinct CDR3 sequences, about 14% of them singletons. The input for sequencing was PBMCs from blood, taken less than 13 days after vaccination. The receptors come from a man aged 50-59 years who received an inactivated influenza vaccine.

This clonotype was counted between two and nine times. The rearrangement links TRBV10-3 to TRBJ2-1; 13 bases are shared with TRBD2. The germline V gene encodes CDR1 ENHRY and CDR2 SYGVKD. This CDR3 spans 14 amino acids. J was trimmed by 9 bases and V by 6 bases; bases with no gene match: 5. The DNA of the CDR3 is TGTGCCATCAGCTGGACTAGCGGGGGTGGTGAGCAGTTCTTC. Residues: CAISWTSGGGEQFF.

This clonotype was counted between two and nine times. The V call is TRBV4-1, the J call TRBJ2-1, with 10 positions matching TRBD2. Germline CDR1 is MGHRA and CDR2 is YSYEKL. J was trimmed by 4 bases and V by 0 bases; bases with no gene match: 6. The CDR3 runs 17 residues. In DNA, the CDR3 is TGCGCCAGCAGCCAAGATTCTTTACTAGCGGGGTACAATGAGCAGTTCTTC. This encodes CASSQDSLLAGYNEQFF.

The rearrangement uses TRBV9 and TRBJ2-7; TRBD2 matches at 13 bases. The CDR3 covers 16 residues. Germline values: CDR1 SGDLS, CDR2 YYNGEE. V shed 1 base, J shed 2 bases, and the junction held 3 bases outside the gene matches. CDR3 bases: TGTGCCAGCAGCGTAACTGGACTAGCGGGAGCCTACGAGCAGTACTTC. Protein: CASSVTGLAGAYEQYF.

A few counts support this clonotype. The chain combines TRBV11-2 with TRBJ2-5; D not certain. The germline V and J ends were trimmed by 2 bases and 1 base, with 11 bases remaining between them. Germline assignment: CDR1 SGHAT and CDR2 FQNNGV. The CDR3 has 15 residues. CDR3 in DNA: TGTGCCAGCAGCTTACCTCGGAAGGGCCAAGAGACCCAGTACTTC. As protein: CASSLPRKGQETQYF.

The gene calls are TRBV30 and TRBJ2-2; D is undetermined. The CDR3 extends over 12 amino acids. V was cut by 0 bases and J by 7 bases, with 6 bases left in between. Germline V CDR1 and CDR2: GTSNPN, SVGIG (reference sequence). CDR3 nucleotides: TGTGCCTGGAGTGTACGGCGCGGGGAGCTGTTTTTT. This sequence encodes CAWSVRRGELFF. The full variable domain, in which reference TRBV30 and TRBJ2-2 provide the parts outside the CDR3, is SQTIHQWPATLVQPVGSPLSLECTVEGTSNPNLYWYRQAAGRGLQLLFYSVGIGQISSEVPQNLSASRPQDRQFILSSKKLLLSDSGFYLCAWSVRRGELFFGEGSRLTVL.

This clonotype was counted only a few times. The chain uses TRBV7-2 and TRBJ2-7; 7 bases match TRBD2. CDR3 length: 16 residues. With 4 bases clipped from V and 3 bases from J, the junction kept 12 bases outside the gene matches. Germline V gene data show CDR1 as SGHTA and CDR2 as FQGNSA. The CDR3: CASSSTLLADLYEQYF. For the CDR3, the DNA is TGTGCCAGCAGCTCGACCCTTCTAGCGGACCTCTACGAGCAGTACTTC.

This clonotype was found a few times. This rearrangement joins TRBV10-3 to TRBJ1-1; TRBD1 is a possible D gene (5 bases). Trimming stripped 9 bases from V and 3 bases from J, with 14 bases between. CDR3 length: 13 residues. Germline V gene lookup returns CDR1 ENHRY and CDR2 SYGVKD. CDR3 in amino acids: CAITPGTDTEAFF. The CDR3 DNA reads as TGTGCCATTACGCCCGGGACGGACACTGAAGCTTTCTTT.

The chain recombines TRBV12-3 or TRBV12-4 with TRBJ1-5, with D unresolved. V lost 3 bases, J lost 3 bases, and 12 bases lay in between. The CDR3 covers 15 residues. CDR3: CASSLGRRFNQPQHF. CDR3 sequence (DNA): TGTGCCAGCAGTTTGGGCCGCCGATTCAATCAGCCCCAGCATTTT.

V and J are TRBV6-2 or TRBV6-3 and TRBJ2-1; D gene unclear. The CDR3 has 13 amino acids. The V and J ends lost 4 bases and 8 bases respectively, with 12 bases between them. Germline V lookup: CDR1 MNHEY, CDR2 SVGEGT. The CDR3 region is CASSLWTPHEQFF. The DNA for the CDR3 is TGTGCCAGCAGTTTATGGACCCCACATGAGCAGTTCTTC.

This clonotype has more than one count but fewer than ten. V and J are TRBV12-3 or TRBV12-4 and TRBJ2-1; possibly TRBD1 for D (7 bases). This CDR3 region has 18 residues. Deletions cut 1 base from V and 0 bases from J, with 16 bases between. For the CDR3, the DNA is TGTGCCAGCAGTTTAGGGAGGGGGCGACTAAGCTCCTACAATGAGCAGTTCTTC. Its translation is CASSLGRGRLSSYNEQFF.

This clonotype was picked up many times. The gene calls are TRBV7-2 and TRBJ2-1, with 10 positions matching TRBD2. Germline V lookup: CDR1 SGHTA, CDR2 FQGNSA. The CDR3 covers 15 residues. The trim removed 5 bases at V and 6 bases at J, leaving 7 bases unmatched. CDR3 DNA sequence: TGTGCCAGCAGCAGAATAGCGGGGGGCGGCAATGAGCAGTTCTTC. Protein sequence: CASSRIAGGGNEQFF.

This clonotype turned up a few times. The chain is built from TRBV4-3 and TRBJ2-1; 7 bases fit TRBD2. V trimming: 4 bases; J trimming: 8 bases; junction bases outside the gene matches: 5. The CDR3 length is 13 residues. Germline assignment: CDR1 LGHNA and CDR2 YSLEER. CDR3 sequence: CASSPGLEYEQFF. CDR3 in DNA: TGCGCCAGCAGCCCTGGACTAGAGTATGAGCAGTTCTTC.

V gene TRBV4-1 combines with J gene TRBJ1-5; 7 nucleotides line up with TRBD1. The CDR3 runs to 17 residues. Germline CDR1 is MGHRA and CDR2 is YSYEKL. Trimming at V came to 1 base and at J to 2 bases, leaving 8 bases not matched to a gene. The CDR3 loop reads CASSQASTGAGNQPQHF. In DNA form, the CDR3 reads TGCGCCAGCAGCCAAGCCAGCACAGGGGCCGGCAATCAGCCCCAGCATTTT.

This clonotype has a handful of counts. Here the CDR3 reads CASSPQGLGIDTQYF. CDR3 coding DNA: TGTGCCAGTAGTCCCCAGGGACTAGGAATAGATACGCAGTATTTT. V gene TRBV19 combines with J gene TRBJ2-3; the match to TRBD2 covers 8 bases. V lost 5 bases to trimming and J lost 5 bases; unmatched junction nucleotides: 9. The CDR3 has 15 residues. Germline-derived CDR1 and CDR2 are LNHDA and SQIVND (reference sequence). The whole variable domain, remainder taken from reference TRBV19 and TRBJ2-3, is DGGITQSPKYLFRKEGQNVTLSCEQNLNHDAMYWYRQDPGQGLRLIYYSQIVNDFQKGDIAEGYSVSREKKESFPLTVTSAQKNPTAFYLCASSPQGLGIDTQYFGPGTRLTVL.

This rearrangement joins TRBV5-1 to TRBJ1-1; D may be TRBD1 (6 bases). The CDR3 has 14 residues. Germline values: CDR1 SGHRS, CDR2 YFSETQ. V lost 6 bases, J lost 5 bases, and 17 bases lay in between. Here the CDR3 DNA reads TGCGCCAGCACGAGGGGGGGCCGTCATACTGAAGCTTTCTTT. Amino acids: CASTRGGRHTEAFF.

This sequence joins TRBV7-2 and TRBJ2-5; D not resolved. Looked up from germline, CDR1 is SGHTA and CDR2 is FQGNSA. The V gene lost 5 bases and the J gene lost 4 bases, with 8 bases spanning the gap. The CDR3 spans 12 residues. The CDR3 sequence is CASSRQVETQYF. The CDR3 DNA follows: TGTGCCAGCAGCCGACAAGTAGAGACCCAGTACTTC.

There are a few counts of this clonotype. V and J are TRBV28 and TRBJ2-1; 8 bases are shared with TRBD2. There are 15 residues in the CDR3. Germline CDR1 is MDHEN and CDR2 is SYDVKM. The V segment lost 3 bases and the J segment 5 bases; nucleotides outside the gene matches: 6. The CDR3 DNA sequence: TGTGCCAGCAGTTTTCCAGCGGGGGATAACAATGAGCAGTTCTTC. Its translation: CASSFPAGDNNEQFF.

The chain combines TRBV6-1 with TRBJ1-1; 10 bases agree with TRBD1. This CDR3 has 15 residues. The germline CDR1 and CDR2 sequences are MNHNS and SASEGT. V shed 8 bases, J shed 1 base, and the junction held 7 bases outside the gene matches. In DNA, the CDR3 is TGTGCCAGCCACCCTAGGACAGGGGGGAACACTGAAGCTTTCTTT. The encoded protein is CASHPRTGGNTEAFF.

This clonotype appeared a few times. The V gene is TRBV5-6, the J gene TRBJ2-3; D gene ambiguous. In germline, CDR1 is SGHDT, CDR2 YYEEEE. Between the trimmed V and J ends, which lost 4 bases and 0 bases, there was a span of 15 bases. This CDR3 comprises 16 residues. The DNA of the CDR3 is TGTGCCAGCAGCATCACGGTGGGCAGGAGCACAGATACGCAGTATTTT. Encoded protein: CASSITVGRSTDTQYF.

This clonotype was detected a few times. CDR3 residues: CASSQVSGYTF. The CDR3 DNA sequence: TGTGCCAGCAGCCAAGTATCTGGCTACACCTTC. The chain joins TRBV3-1 to TRBJ1-2, with D unresolved. CDR3 length: 11 amino acids. Germline CDR1 reads LGHDT; CDR2 reads YNNKEL (reference sequence). Trimming stripped 1 base from V and 7 bases from J, with 4 bases between.

This chain connects TRBV6-2 or TRBV6-3 to TRBJ2-1; 8 bases are a match to TRBD2. Trimming removed 7 bases from V and 5 bases from J; junction bases left unmatched: 10. This CDR3 region has 15 residues. The germline gives CDR1 MNHEY, CDR2 SVGEGT. The CDR3 bases are TGTGCCAGCATCCCGGGGGGGCTCCTAAACAATGAGCAGTTCTTC. It yields the protein CASIPGGLLNNEQFF.

The chain is built from TRBV6-5 and TRBJ2-7, with 11 bases aligning to TRBD1. The CDR3 totals 15 residues. Per germline, CDR1 MNHEY and CDR2 SVGAGI. V lost 0 bases, J lost 6 bases, and 4 bases stayed unmatched. The CDR3 DNA reads TGTGCCAGCAGTTACTCCCCGGGACAGGGGGGCGAGCAGTACTTC. Protein: CASSYSPGQGGEQYF.

This clonotype has a handful of counts. V and J are TRBV27 and TRBJ2-7; 7 bases match TRBD1. After removal of 6 bases from V and 4 bases from J, the junction contained 12 bases not matched to a gene. Germline assignment: CDR1 MNHEY and CDR2 SMNVEV (reference sequence). The CDR3 sequence is 15 residues long. CDR3 DNA: TGTGCCAGCAGCCCCCTCCGACAGGGAATTTACGAGCAGTACTTC. It specifies CASSPLRQGIYEQYF.

This clonotype was picked up a small number of times. The CDR3 nucleotides read TGTGCCACCAGTGATCCAGGGGCGAACACTGAAGCTTTCTTT. This translates into CATSDPGANTEAFF. V is TRBV24-1 and J is TRBJ1-1; tentative D call: TRBD1 (6 bases). The germline V and J ends were trimmed by 3 bases and 1 base, with 8 bases remaining between them. This CDR3 region has 14 residues. CDR1 KGHDR and CDR2 SFDVKD come from the germline V gene.

This clonotype was observed at least ten times. The chain is built from TRBV5-1 and TRBJ1-2; 10 bases agree with TRBD1. The germline CDR1 and CDR2 sequences are SGHRS and YFSETQ. Trimming cost V 4 bases and J 8 bases; bases outside gene matches: 5. CDR3 length: 13 residues. CDR3 residues: CASSMDRGNGYTF. In nucleotides, the CDR3 is TGCGCCAGCAGCATGGACAGGGGGAACGGCTACACCTTC.

The gene calls are TRBV10-3 and TRBJ1-1; the D is unclear. The CDR3 length is 13 residues. Germline-derived CDR1 and CDR2 are ENHRY and SYGVKD. V lost 9 bases, J lost 0 bases, and 11 bases lay in between. The CDR3 DNA is TGTGCCATGACCCGGGGATTGAACACTGAAGCTTTCTTT. It yields the protein CAMTRGLNTEAFF.

This clonotype was counted at least ten times. The chain joins TRBV12-3 or TRBV12-4 to TRBJ2-2; 9 positions agree with TRBD2. V lost 3 bases and J lost 7; bases outside the gene matches: 6. This CDR3 has 15 amino acids. DNA for the CDR3: TGTGCCAGCAGTTTCCTAGCGGGAAGGGGCGGGGAGCTGTTTTTT. Translated, it gives CASSFLAGRGGELFF.

This clonotype has just a few counts. V is TRBV7-2 and J is TRBJ2-7; TRBD1 is a possible D gene (5 bases). The CDR3 contains 15 residues. Germline loops: CDR1 SGHTA, CDR2 FQGNSA. Trimming cost V 5 bases and J 4 bases, with 18 bases left between them. The CDR3 is CASSPQGPPNYEQYF. DNA for the CDR3: TGTGCCAGCAGCCCCCAGGGCCCCCCCAATTACGAGCAGTACTTC.

This clonotype appeared a few times. The chain employs TRBV6-2 or TRBV6-3 and TRBJ2-7; 9 nucleotides align to TRBD1. The germline V gene has CDR1 MNHEY and CDR2 SVGEGT. This CDR3 has 15 amino acids. V gave up 5 bases and J gave up 1 base; unmatched junction bases: 6. The DNA of the CDR3 is TGTGCCAGCAGTACCCCGACAGGGGGATCCTACGAGCAGTACTTC. Encoded protein: CASSTPTGGSYEQYF.

The chain couples TRBV30 to TRBJ2-1; TRBD2 matches at 10 bases. This CDR3 is 16 amino acids long. V shed 3 bases, J shed 8 bases, and the junction held 13 bases outside the gene matches. Germline CDR1 GTSNPN, CDR2 SVGIG (reference sequence). CDR3 nucleotides: TGTGCCTGGAGCCCCAGAGGTAGCGGGAGGTGGTATGAGCAGTTCTTC. Translated: CAWSPRGSGRWYEQFF.